This T cell receptor (beta chain) was identified during a study of T cell responses to AZD1222 COVID-19 vaccine. Method: immunoSEQ multiplex PCR; TCRdb's copy keeps in-frame clones and lacks some. The sample shows 65,000 to 80,000 clones, 70% to 90% of them seen only once. This TCR derives from an adult who received the MenACWY meningococcal vaccine as a control. Sequencing was performed on peripheral blood, taken 28 days after the second dose of the MenACWY control vaccine.

The CDR3 loop reads CASSFGLAEETQYF. The CDR3 DNA is TGTGCCAGCAGTTTTGGACTAGCGGAAGAGACCCAGTACTTC. The genes are TRBV28 and TRBJ2-5, with TRBD2 identical over 10 bases. This CDR3 is built from 14 residues. After removal of 3 bases from V and 3 bases from J, the junction contained 1 base not matched to a gene. The germline CDR1 and CDR2 sequences are MDHEN and SYDVKM.